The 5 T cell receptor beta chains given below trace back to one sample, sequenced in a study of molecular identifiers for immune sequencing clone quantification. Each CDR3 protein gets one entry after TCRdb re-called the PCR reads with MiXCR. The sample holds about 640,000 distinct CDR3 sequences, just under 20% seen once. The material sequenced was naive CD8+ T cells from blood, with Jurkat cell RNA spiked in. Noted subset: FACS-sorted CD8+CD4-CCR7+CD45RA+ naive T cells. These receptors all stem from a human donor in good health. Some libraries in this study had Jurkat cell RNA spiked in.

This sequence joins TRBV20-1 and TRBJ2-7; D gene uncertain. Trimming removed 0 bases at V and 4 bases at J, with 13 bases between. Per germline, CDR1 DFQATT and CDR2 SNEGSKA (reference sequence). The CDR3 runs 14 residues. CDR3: CSARDLGQKYEQYF. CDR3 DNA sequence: TGCAGTGCTAGAGATCTTGGCCAGAAATACGAGCAGTACTTC.

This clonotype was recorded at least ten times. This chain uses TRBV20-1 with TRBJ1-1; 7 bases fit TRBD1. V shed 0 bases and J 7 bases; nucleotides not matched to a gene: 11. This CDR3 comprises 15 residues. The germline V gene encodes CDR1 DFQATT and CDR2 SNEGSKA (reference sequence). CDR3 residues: CSARETGQTHFEAFF. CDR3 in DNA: TGCAGTGCTAGAGAGACGGGACAGACCCATTTTGAAGCTTTCTTT.

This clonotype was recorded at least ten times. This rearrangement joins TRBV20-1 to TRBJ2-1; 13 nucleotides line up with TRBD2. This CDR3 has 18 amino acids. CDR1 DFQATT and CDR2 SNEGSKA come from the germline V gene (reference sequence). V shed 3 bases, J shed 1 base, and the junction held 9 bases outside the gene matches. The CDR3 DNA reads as TGCAGTGCTAGGCCAGGACTAGCGGGAGTAGCTTCCTACAATGAGCAGTTCTTC. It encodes CSARPGLAGVASYNEQFF.

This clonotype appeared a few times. CDR3 bases: TGTGCCAGCAGCCAAGTGGCGACCCCTAAGGACTATGGCTACACCTTC. This encodes CASSQVATPKDYGYTF. V and J are TRBV3-1 and TRBJ1-2; D ambiguous. This CDR3 contains 16 residues. Deletions cut 1 base from V and 3 bases from J, with 15 bases between. In germline, CDR1 is LGHDT, CDR2 YNNKEL (reference sequence).

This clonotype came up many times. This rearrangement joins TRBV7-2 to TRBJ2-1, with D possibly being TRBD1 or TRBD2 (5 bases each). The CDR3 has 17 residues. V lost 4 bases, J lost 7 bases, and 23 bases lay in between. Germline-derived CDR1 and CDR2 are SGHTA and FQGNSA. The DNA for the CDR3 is TGTGCCAGCAGCTCCTCGACCGGGACGGTCTACACGAATGAGCAGTTCTTC. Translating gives CASSSSTGTVYTNEQFF.